The clone carrying this TCR beta chain has more than one count but fewer than ten. Its cognate antigen is unknown. CDR3 length: 11 amino acids. Trimming removed 8 bases from V and 2 bases from J, with 6 bases in between. Germline-derived CDR1 and CDR2 are SNHLY and FYNNEI. This record comes from a study of T cell responses to AZD1222 COVID-19 vaccine. Data came from immunoSEQ multiplex PCR; TCRdb stores just in-frame clones and leaves some out. This sample has about 76,000 clones, with more than 60% found just once. General study points: Only five or six AZD1222 recipients tested seropositive at baseline. Sampling captured repertoires only after the peak T cell response.

This receptor was identified in an adult who received the MenACWY meningococcal vaccine as a control. The chain carries TRBV2 and TRBJ1-2; possibly TRBD1 for D (5 bases). Sequenced here: peripheral blood, sampled 28 days after the second dose of the MenACWY control vaccine. CDR3 DNA: TGTGCCAGCCGGGGGAACTATGGCTACACCTTC. Translating it yields CASRGNYGYTF.